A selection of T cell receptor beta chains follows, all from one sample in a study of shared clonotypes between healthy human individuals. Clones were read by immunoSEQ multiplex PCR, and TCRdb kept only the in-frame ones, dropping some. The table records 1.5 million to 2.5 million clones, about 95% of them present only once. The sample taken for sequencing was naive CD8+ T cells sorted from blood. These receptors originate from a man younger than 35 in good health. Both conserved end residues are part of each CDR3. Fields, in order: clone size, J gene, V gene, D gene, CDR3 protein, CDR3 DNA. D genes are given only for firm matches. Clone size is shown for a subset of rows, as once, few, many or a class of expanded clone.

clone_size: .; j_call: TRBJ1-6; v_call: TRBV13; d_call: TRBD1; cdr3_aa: CASSLGQGPNFPNSPLHF; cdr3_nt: TGTGCCAGCAGCCTCGGACAGGGCCCCAATTTTCCAAATTCACCCCTCCACTTT
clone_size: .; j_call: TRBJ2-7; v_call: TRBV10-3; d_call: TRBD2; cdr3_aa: CATLGGKYDEQYF; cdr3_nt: TGTGCCACCCTGGGAGGGAAGTACGACGAGCAGTACTTC
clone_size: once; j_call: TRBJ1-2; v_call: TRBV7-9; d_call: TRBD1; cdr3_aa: CASSLVGTGDGYTF; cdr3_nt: TGTGCCAGCAGCTTAGTGGGGACAGGGGATGGCTACACCTTC
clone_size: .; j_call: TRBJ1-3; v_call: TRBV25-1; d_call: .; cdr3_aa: CASSEYYSSGNTIYF; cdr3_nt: TGTGCCAGCAGTGAATATTACAGCTCTGGAAACACCATATATTTT
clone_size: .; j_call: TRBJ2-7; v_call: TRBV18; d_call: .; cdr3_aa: CASSGGRAYEQYF; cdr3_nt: TGTGCCAGCTCAGGGGGGAGAGCCTACGAGCAGTACTTC
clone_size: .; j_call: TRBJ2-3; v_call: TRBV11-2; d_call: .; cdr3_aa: CASSSTRDTQYF; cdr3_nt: TGTGCCAGCAGCTCTACCCGGGATACGCAGTATTTT
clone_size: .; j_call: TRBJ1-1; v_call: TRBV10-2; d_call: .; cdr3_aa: CASSPYDSYTEAFF; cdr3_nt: TGCGCCAGCAGTCCATACGACAGTTACACTGAAGCTTTCTTT
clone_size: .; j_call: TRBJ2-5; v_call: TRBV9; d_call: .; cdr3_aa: CASNRGIEETQYF; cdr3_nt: TGTGCCAGCAATAGAGGGATCGAGGAGACCCAGTACTTC
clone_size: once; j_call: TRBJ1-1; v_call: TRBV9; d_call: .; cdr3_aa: CASSGDGPMAFF; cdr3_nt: TGTGCCAGCAGCGGAGACGGCCCGATGGCTTTCTTT
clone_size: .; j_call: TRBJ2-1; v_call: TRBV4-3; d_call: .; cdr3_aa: CASSQAGSSYNEQFF; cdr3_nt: TGCGCCAGCAGCCAAGCGGGAAGCTCCTACAATGAGCAGTTCTTC
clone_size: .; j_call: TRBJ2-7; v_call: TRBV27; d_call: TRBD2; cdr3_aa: CASSLAAERTYEQYF; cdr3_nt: TGTGCCAGCAGCCTAGCGGCAGAGAGAACCTACGAGCAGTACTTC
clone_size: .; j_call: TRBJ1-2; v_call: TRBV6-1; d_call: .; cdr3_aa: CASSDTANYGYTF; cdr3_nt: TGTGCCAGCAGTGACACAGCTAACTATGGCTACACCTTC
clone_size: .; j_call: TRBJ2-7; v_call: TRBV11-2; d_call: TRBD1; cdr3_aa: CASSSGQGAPPYEQYF; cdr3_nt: TGTGCCAGCAGCTCAGGACAGGGGGCGCCCCCCTACGAGCAGTACTTC
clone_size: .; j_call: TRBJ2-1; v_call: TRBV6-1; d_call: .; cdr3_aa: CASSDANYNEQFF; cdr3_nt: TGTGCCAGCAGTGATGCTAACTACAATGAGCAGTTCTTC
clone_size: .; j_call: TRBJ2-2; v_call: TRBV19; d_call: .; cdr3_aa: CASSPTGPGELFF; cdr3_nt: TGTGCCAGTAGTCCCACTGGGCCCGGGGAGCTGTTTTTT
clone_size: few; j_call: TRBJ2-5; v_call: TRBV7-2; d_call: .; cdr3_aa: CASSSWTDQETQYF; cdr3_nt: TGTGCCAGCAGCTCCTGGACAGACCAAGAGACCCAGTACTTC
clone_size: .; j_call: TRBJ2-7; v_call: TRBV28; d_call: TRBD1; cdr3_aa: CAIGTGYEQYF; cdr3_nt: TGTGCCATCGGGACAGGCTACGAGCAGTACTTC
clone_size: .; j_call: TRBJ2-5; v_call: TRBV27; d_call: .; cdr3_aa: CASRTGRDKTQYF; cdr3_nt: TGTGCCAGCCGGACAGGGAGGGATAAGACCCAGTACTTC
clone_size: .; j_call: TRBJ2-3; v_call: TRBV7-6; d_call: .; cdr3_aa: CASSLAGGTDTQYF; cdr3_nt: TGTGCCAGCAGCTTAGCGGGCGGCACAGATACGCAGTATTTT
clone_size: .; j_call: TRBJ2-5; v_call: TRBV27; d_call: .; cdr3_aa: CASSSLLQETQYF; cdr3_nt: TGTGCCAGCAGTTCTCTTCTTCAAGAGACCCAGTACTTC
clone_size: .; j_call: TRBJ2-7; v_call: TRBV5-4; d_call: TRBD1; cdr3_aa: CASRPGQGGSYEQYF; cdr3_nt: TGTGCCAGCAGACCTGGACAGGGCGGCTCCTACGAGCAGTACTTC
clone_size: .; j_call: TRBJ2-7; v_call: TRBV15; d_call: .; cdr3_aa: CATSRGPPGSYEQYF; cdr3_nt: TGTGCCACCAGCAGAGGCCCCCCGGGAAGTTACGAGCAGTACTTC
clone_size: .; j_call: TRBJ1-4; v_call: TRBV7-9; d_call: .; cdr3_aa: CASSTPLGGKLFF; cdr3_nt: TGTGCCAGCAGCACCCCCTTGGGTGGAAAACTGTTTTTT
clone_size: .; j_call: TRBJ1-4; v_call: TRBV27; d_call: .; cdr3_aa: CASRTGNYEKLFF; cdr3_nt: TGTGCCAGCAGAACCGGAAACTATGAAAAACTGTTTTTT
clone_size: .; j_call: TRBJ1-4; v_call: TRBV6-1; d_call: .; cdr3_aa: CASRQASGVNEKLFF; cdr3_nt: TGTGCCAGCCGACAGGCCTCAGGGGTAAATGAAAAACTGTTTTTT
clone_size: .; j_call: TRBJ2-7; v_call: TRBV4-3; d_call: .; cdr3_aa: CASSQDLETYEQYF; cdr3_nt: TGCGCCAGCAGCCAAGATCTGGAGACCTACGAGCAGTACTTC
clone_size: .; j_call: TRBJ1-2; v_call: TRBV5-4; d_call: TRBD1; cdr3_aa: CASSPGQGYTF; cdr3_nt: TGTGCCAGCAGCCCGGGACAGGGCTACACCTTC
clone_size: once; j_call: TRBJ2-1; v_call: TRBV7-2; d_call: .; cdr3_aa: CASSQGGWYNEQFF; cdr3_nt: TGTGCCAGCAGTCAGGGGGGGTGGTACAATGAGCAGTTCTTC
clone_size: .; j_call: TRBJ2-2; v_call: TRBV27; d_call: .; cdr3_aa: CASSFYFSTGELFF; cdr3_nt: TGTGCCAGCAGTTTCTACTTTTCCACCGGGGAGCTGTTTTTT
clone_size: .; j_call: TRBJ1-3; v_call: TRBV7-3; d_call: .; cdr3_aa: CASSLAISIATIYF; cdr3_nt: TGTGCCAGCAGCCTTGCCATTTCCATTGCGACCATATATTTT